Listed below are T cell receptor beta chains from one sample, sequenced in a study of cytomegalovirus exposure and HLA in healthy donors. Using immunoSEQ multiplex PCR, the repertoire was profiled, and TCRdb retains in-frame clones only, with some absent. The table has 97,000 or so clones, about 81% seen once. Sequencing was performed on PBMCs. The receptors derive from a man aged 35-49 years in good health and CMV-seronegative. Both conserved end residues are part of each CDR3. D genes are given only for firm matches. Only some rows state a clone size, as once, few, many or a class for expanded clones.

V,D,size,J,DNA,CDR3
TRBV5-6,NA,NA,TRBJ1-1,TGTGCCAGCAGCTTGGTGGTTCTAGACACTGAAGCTTTCTTT,CASSLVVLDTEAFF
TRBV7-9,NA,NA,TRBJ2-7,TGTGCCAGCAGCCCAGGCTACGAGCAGTACTTC,CASSPGYEQYF
TRBV19,TRBD1,NA,TRBJ1-6,TGTGCCAGTGCAAGACAGGGGCTATTGTTGAATTCACCCCTCCACTTT,CASARQGLLLNSPLHF
TRBV5-6,NA,NA,TRBJ2-5,TGTGCCAGCAGCTTTTATTCCCAAGAGACCCAGTACTTC,CASSFYSQETQYF
TRBV5-1,TRBD1,once,TRBJ1-4,TGCGCCAGTACCTCCGGGACAGGGGACGAAAAACTGTTTTTT,CASTSGTGDEKLFF
TRBV2,NA,NA,TRBJ1-1,TGTGCCAGCAGTGGTAGGGGGAGGAACACTGAAGCTTTCTTT,CASSGRGRNTEAFF
TRBV7-9,TRBD1,NA,TRBJ1-4,TGTGCCAGCAGCCAAGGACAGGGCGATGAAAAACTGTTTTTT,CASSQGQGDEKLFF
TRBV4-1,TRBD1,few,TRBJ2-5,TGCGCCAGCAGCCAAAGGGACAGGGGGCGTGAGACCCAGTACTTC,CASSQRDRGRETQYF
TRBV29-1,NA,NA,TRBJ1-2,TGCAGCGTTGCAACCCCAACCGGTACAGCTAACTATGGCTACACCTTC,CSVATPTGTANYGYTF
TRBV15,NA,NA,TRBJ1-2,TGTGCCACCAGCAGAGAGGTCCGCTCGGACACCCCGTATGGCTACACCTTC,CATSREVRSDTPYGYTF
TRBV7-6,TRBD1,NA,TRBJ2-7,TGTGCCAGCAGCTTGGTCGGACAGGGGGCGTCCTACGAGCAGTACTTC,CASSLVGQGASYEQYF
TRBV19,TRBD1,few,TRBJ2-7,TGTGCCAGTAGGCCCAGACAGGGTGGCTACGAGCAGTACTTC,CASRPRQGGYEQYF
TRBV7-8,NA,NA,TRBJ1-5,TGTGCCAGCAGCTTGGCCCATCAGCCCCAGCATTTT,CASSLAHQPQHF
TRBV6-1,TRBD2,NA,TRBJ2-6,TGTGCCAGCAGTGAAGACCCGGGGGGAGGTCGGGGGAACTCTGGGGCCAACGTCCTGACTTTC,CASSEDPGGGRGNSGANVLTF